Listed below are T cell receptor beta chains from one sample, sequenced in a study of Tregs in tolerant kidney transplant recipients. Assay: immunoSEQ multiplex PCR; the TCRdb copy retains only in-frame clones and omits some. This table holds under 95,000 clones, approximately 89% found once. The sequencing here drew on Tregs from blood, taken before the transplant. Receptor source: a human donor who received a combined kidney and bone marrow transplant. Both conserved end residues are part of each CDR3. Fields, in order: V gene, clone size, J gene, D gene, CDR3 DNA, CDR3 protein. D genes are given only for firm matches. Size is stated for part of the rows, as once, few or many counts, or as a class when the clone is expanded.

>TRBV30|-|TRBJ2-7|TRBD1
TGTGCCTGGAGTGTGACAGGGGGCGCAGGAAGAGCCGACGAGCAGTACTTC
CAWSVTGGAGRADEQYF
>TRBV6-1|-|TRBJ1-1|-
TGTGCCAGCAGTGGCCGGGGGGACCTCACTGAAGCTTTCTTT
CASSGRGDLTEAFF
>TRBV7-8|-|TRBJ2-1|TRBD2
TGTGCCAGCAGCTTAGCGCTAAGACTAGCGAATGAGCAGTTCTTC
CASSLALRLANEQFF
>TRBV6-6|-|TRBJ2-7|-
TGTGCCAGCAGTCACCGGCACGAGCAGTACTTC
CASSHRHEQYF
>TRBV10-3|-|TRBJ1-2|TRBD1
TGTGCCCACACCCCTACAGGGGGCGCAGATGGCTACACCTTC
CAHTPTGGADGYTF
>TRBV5-8|-|TRBJ1-1|-
TGTGCCAGCAGCTTGGTCCGGGGGCAGGGGCACACTGAAGCTTTCTTT
CASSLVRGQGHTEAFF
>TRBV6-5|-|TRBJ1-4|-
TGTGCCAGCAAACCGAGGACGGAGCCTAATGAAAAACTGTTTTTT
CASKPRTEPNEKLFF
>TRBV5-1|-|TRBJ2-7|TRBD2
TGCGCCAGCAGCTTGGAGGCTAGCGGGAGGGGGGAGCAGTACTTC
CASSLEASGRGEQYF
>TRBV5-4|once|TRBJ2-6|-
TGTGCCAGCAGCTCGAGGATGGGGACGGGGGCCAACGTCCTGACTTTC
CASSSRMGTGANVLTF
>TRBV5-1|-|TRBJ2-2|-
TGCGCCAGCAGCCTGGATGGAGGGACCGGGGAGCTGTTTTTT
CASSLDGGTGELFF
>TRBV5-1|-|TRBJ2-5|-
TGCGCCAGCAACCACGGTGGTCAAGAGACCCAGTACTTC
CASNHGGQETQYF
>TRBV19|-|TRBJ2-1|TRBD1
TGTGCCAGTAATTTTCAGGGGGTAATGGGTGAGCAGTTCTTC
CASNFQGVMGEQFF
>TRBV5-8|-|TRBJ1-3|-
TGTGCCAGCAGCTCTGCCGACAGAAAGTGGTCTGGAAACACCATATATTTT
CASSSADRKWSGNTIYF
>TRBV25-1|few|TRBJ2-1|-
TGTGCCAGCAGTGAACTAGCGCTCTCCTACAATGAGCAGTTCTTC
CASSELALSYNEQFF
>TRBV2|-|TRBJ2-7|-
TGTGCCAGCAGTGAAGCGCTGGGGCGAAAGAGCTCCTACGAGCAGTACTTC
CASSEALGRKSSYEQYF
>TRBV5-4|once|TRBJ2-3|TRBD1
TGTGCCAGCAGCTTAGGGACAGGGCCCACAGATACGCAGTATTTT
CASSLGTGPTDTQYF
>TRBV6-5|-|TRBJ1-5|TRBD1
TGTGCCAGCAGTTACATGGGGACAGGGGGCTGGCAGCCCCAGCATTTT
CASSYMGTGGWQPQHF
>TRBV14|-|TRBJ1-2|-
TGTGCCAGCAGCCAATCGGCGGGTTCTACTAACTATGGCTACACCTTC
CASSQSAGSTNYGYTF
>TRBV6-5|-|TRBJ2-2|-
TGTGCCAGCAGTTACTCCGGGGGCCCGAACACCGGGGAGCTGTTTTTT
CASSYSGGPNTGELFF
>TRBV7-9|-|TRBJ1-4|-
TGTGCCAGCAGCTCCGGTAGCGAGAATGAAAAACTGTTTTTT
CASSSGSENEKLFF
>TRBV18|-|TRBJ1-2|TRBD1
TGTGCCAGCTCACCAGCGGACAGGGGGCTTGGCTACACCTTC
CASSPADRGLGYTF
>TRBV23-1|once|TRBJ1-2|-
TGCGCCAGCAAGATGCGTACGGGCGGCTACACCTTC
CASKMRTGGYTF
>TRBV27|-|TRBJ1-2|TRBD1
TGTGCCAGCAGGCCGGACAGGGGATTATTCGGTGGCTACACCTTC
CASRPDRGLFGGYTF
>TRBV30|-|TRBJ1-2|-
TGTGCCTGGAGTGAAGGGGACTATGGCTACACCTTC
CAWSEGDYGYTF
>TRBV28|-|TRBJ1-5|-
TGTGCCAGCAGTTCTTATCAGCCCCAGCATTTT
CASSSYQPQHF
>TRBV11-2|-|TRBJ2-1|TRBD2
TGTGCCAGCAACCGAGGTGGGGGGACTATCGATAATGAGCAGTTCTTC
CASNRGGGTIDNEQFF
>TRBV6-1|-|TRBJ2-7|TRBD1
TGTGCCAGCTACGGACAGGCGCCCCTCTACGAGCAGTACTTC
CASYGQAPLYEQYF
>TRBV6-5|-|TRBJ1-2|TRBD1
TGTGCCAGCAGACACGACAGGGGAGGTTACTATGGCTACACCTTC
CASRHDRGGYYGYTF
>TRBV6-1|-|TRBJ1-5|-
TGTGCCAGCAGTCGGACAGTGATCAATCAGCCCCAGCATTTT
CASSRTVINQPQHF
>TRBV29-1|-|TRBJ2-7|TRBD2
TGCAGCGTTGAAGCTAGCGGGAATCCTGGCGAGCAGTACTTC
CSVEASGNPGEQYF
>TRBV11-2|few|TRBJ2-7|TRBD2
TGTGCCAGCAGCTTAGAGGCGGGAGGGCCCCACGAGCAGTACTTC
CASSLEAGGPHEQYF
>TRBV23-1|-|TRBJ1-1|TRBD1
TGCGCCAGCAGATTGGGACAGGGAGTTAGATTGGCTGAAGCTTTCTTT
CASRLGQGVRLAEAFF
>TRBV11-3|-|TRBJ2-3|-
TGTGCCAGCAGCCCCCACTTTGGCACAGATACGCAGTATTTT
CASSPHFGTDTQYF
>TRBV6-9|-|TRBJ2-7|-
TGTGCCAGCAGTCCCGGTAGGGACTACGAGCAGTACTTC
CASSPGRDYEQYF
>TRBV6-5|-|TRBJ2-7|-
TGTGCCAGCAGTTACTCGAAACAGCCCCGCCACGAGCAGTACTTC
CASSYSKQPRHEQYF
>TRBV15|-|TRBJ2-1|TRBD2
TGTGCTACCAGCCTAGCGGGATACAATGAGCAGTTCTTC
CATSLAGYNEQFF
>TRBV29-1|-|TRBJ2-1|-
TGCAGCGTTCCGGACAGCTCCTACAATGAGCAGTTCTTC
CSVPDSSYNEQFF
>TRBV18|-|TRBJ1-1|-
TGTGCCAGCTCACGAAACAGTAACACTGAAGCTTTCTTT
CASSRNSNTEAFF
>TRBV5-5|-|TRBJ1-5|-
TGTGCCAGCAGCTCACAACAGGCCACGGATAGCAATCAGCCCCAGCATTTT
CASSSQQATDSNQPQHF
>TRBV11-2|-|TRBJ2-6|-
TGTGCCAGCAGCTTAGATAGCTCTGGGGCCAACGTCCTGACTTTC
CASSLDSSGANVLTF
>TRBV5-1|-|TRBJ2-3|-
TGCGCCAGCAGGTCCCAAGGGACTCCCACTAGCACAGATACGCAGTATTTT
CASRSQGTPTSTDTQYF
>TRBV29-1|-|TRBJ2-3|TRBD2
TGCAGCGCACGGACTAGCGGGAGGTCAGATACGCAGTATTTT
CSARTSGRSDTQYF
>TRBV6-5|once|TRBJ2-1|-
TGTGCCAGCAGTTCCTACAACTTACGAAATGAGCAGTTCTTC
CASSSYNLRNEQFF
>TRBV30|-|TRBJ2-1|-
TGTGCCTGGAGGTCCGTAAGTGAGCAGTTCTTC
CAWRSVSEQFF
>TRBV19|few|TRBJ1-4|TRBD1
TGTGCCAGTAGGCGACAGGGAGCTAATGAAAAACTGTTTTTT
CASRRQGANEKLFF
>TRBV11-2|-|TRBJ2-4|-
TGTGCCAGCAGCCCTGGGAAGGGGAACATTCAGTACTTC
CASSPGKGNIQYF
>TRBV4-1|-|TRBJ2-7|TRBD1
TGCGCCAGCAGCCAAGATACTGGACAGGGGGCTGTAAAGGGGCTCGAGCAGTACTTC
CASSQDTGQGAVKGLEQYF
>TRBV29-1|-|TRBJ2-5|-
TGCAGCGTTGACCAAGCCCGGGACTTGCAGACCCAGTACTTC
CSVDQARDLQTQYF
>TRBV15|-|TRBJ1-4|TRBD1
TGTGCCACCAGCAGAGGATCCGGGACAGGGAATGAAAAACTGTTTTTT
CATSRGSGTGNEKLFF
>TRBV18|-|TRBJ2-7|TRBD1
TGTGCCAGCTCACTAAAAAATCCGGGACAGGTCTCCTACGAGCAGTACTTC
CASSLKNPGQVSYEQYF
>TRBV5-1|-|TRBJ2-3|-
TGCGCCAGCAGCTTGGTATCAGGAACTAGCACAGATACGCAGTATTTT
CASSLVSGTSTDTQYF
>TRBV4-1|-|TRBJ1-1|-
TGCGCCAGCAGCCCCCGAGCGGGGACTATGAACACTGAAGCTTTCTTT
CASSPRAGTMNTEAFF
>TRBV5-6|-|TRBJ2-3|TRBD2
TGTGCCAGCAGCCGACCGGGACTAGCGGCTACCCTTTTT
CASSRPGLAATLF